Listed below are T cell receptor beta chains from one sample, sequenced in a study of shared clonotypes between healthy human individuals. Sequencing used immunoSEQ multiplex PCR; TCRdb keeps in-frame clones, though not all of them. The data contain some 2,500,000 clones, 93% of them singletons. Sequenced material: naive CD4+ T cells from PBMCs. The receptor source for this set is a man between 18 and 35 years old in good health. Some clones in this sample may be carry-over from other donors' samples. Both conserved end residues are part of each CDR3. A D gene is named only where the DNA matches it firmly. Expanded clones get a size class; other rows say once, few or many, or leave the size out.

J gene: TRBJ2-2; clone size: NA; D gene: NA; V gene: TRBV7-2; CDR3 DNA: TGTGCCAGCAGCTTGGACTCGAACACCGGGGAGCTGTTTTTT; CDR3 protein: CASSLDSNTGELFF
J gene: TRBJ2-7; clone size: NA; D gene: NA; V gene: TRBV20-1; CDR3 DNA: TGCAGTGCTAACAGAGTCTACGAGCAGTACTTC; CDR3 protein: CSANRVYEQYF
J gene: TRBJ2-1; clone size: NA; D gene: TRBD1; V gene: TRBV19; CDR3 DNA: TGTGCCAGTAGTGGCTTTGACAGGGGCTCCTACAATGAGCAGTTCTTC; CDR3 protein: CASSGFDRGSYNEQFF
J gene: TRBJ1-1; clone size: NA; D gene: NA; V gene: TRBV7-8; CDR3 DNA: TGTGCCAGCAGCTCGAACAGGGCCTCGGGCACTGAAGCTTTCTTT; CDR3 protein: CASSSNRASGTEAFF
J gene: TRBJ2-2; clone size: NA; D gene: NA; V gene: TRBV10-3; CDR3 DNA: TGTGCCATCAGTGAGTCGAGGGAGGTCACCGGGGAGCTGTTTTTT; CDR3 protein: CAISESREVTGELFF
J gene: TRBJ2-7; clone size: NA; D gene: NA; V gene: TRBV18; CDR3 DNA: TGTGCCAGCTCACCAGGCGGTCCCTACGAGCAGTACTTC; CDR3 protein: CASSPGGPYEQYF
J gene: TRBJ1-1; clone size: NA; D gene: TRBD1; V gene: TRBV18; CDR3 DNA: TGTGCCAGCTCGCCCGGACAGGGGAGGACTGAAGCTTTCTTT; CDR3 protein: CASSPGQGRTEAFF
J gene: TRBJ1-2; clone size: NA; D gene: NA; V gene: TRBV15; CDR3 DNA: TGTGCCACCAGCAGAGATCGGGGATGGGATGGCTACACCTTC; CDR3 protein: CATSRDRGWDGYTF
J gene: TRBJ2-5; clone size: NA; D gene: NA; V gene: TRBV6-5; CDR3 DNA: TGTGCCAGCAGTTTGAGTGGGGGGACCCAAGAGACCCAGTACTTC; CDR3 protein: CASSLSGGTQETQYF
J gene: TRBJ1-1; clone size: NA; D gene: NA; V gene: TRBV5-4; CDR3 DNA: TGTGCCAGCAGCGGGGCCGGGAACACTGAAGCTTTCTTT; CDR3 protein: CASSGAGNTEAFF
J gene: TRBJ1-1; clone size: NA; D gene: NA; V gene: TRBV18; CDR3 DNA: TGTGCCAGCTCACCGATCGTTTTCACTGAAGCTTTCTTT; CDR3 protein: CASSPIVFTEAFF
J gene: TRBJ2-7; clone size: NA; D gene: NA; V gene: TRBV7-3; CDR3 DNA: TGTGCCAGCAGCTCGACAGGTCCATCCTACGAGCAGTACTTC; CDR3 protein: CASSSTGPSYEQYF
J gene: TRBJ2-7; clone size: NA; D gene: NA; V gene: TRBV10-3; CDR3 DNA: TGTGCCAGCGACGGGGGCCCGGGGGGCGAGCAGTACTTC; CDR3 protein: CASDGGPGGEQYF
J gene: TRBJ2-5; clone size: NA; D gene: NA; V gene: TRBV6-8; CDR3 DNA: TGTGCCAGCTGGAGGAAAGAGACCCAGTACTTC; CDR3 protein: CASWRKETQYF
J gene: TRBJ1-2; clone size: NA; D gene: TRBD1; V gene: TRBV6-1; CDR3 DNA: TGTGCCAGCAGTGAAGCGGGGACAGAGAGGCACTATGGCTACACCTTC; CDR3 protein: CASSEAGTERHYGYTF
J gene: TRBJ1-2; clone size: NA; D gene: NA; V gene: TRBV25-1; CDR3 DNA: TGTGCCAGCAGTGAAGGGGGGAGAGACTATGGCTACACCTTC; CDR3 protein: CASSEGGRDYGYTF
J gene: TRBJ2-7; clone size: NA; D gene: NA; V gene: TRBV5-1; CDR3 DNA: TGCGCCAGCAGCTGGCAGGGTCAATACGAGCAGTACTTC; CDR3 protein: CASSWQGQYEQYF
J gene: TRBJ2-2; clone size: NA; D gene: TRBD2; V gene: TRBV10-3; CDR3 DNA: TGTGCCATCAGTGACCCCGCGCGGGGACTAGCCCCGGCCGGGGAGCTGTTTTTT; CDR3 protein: CAISDPARGLAPAGELFF
J gene: TRBJ2-1; clone size: few; D gene: TRBD2; V gene: TRBV28; CDR3 DNA: TGTGCCAGCAGTTTATTAGCGACTAGCGAGAAGCAGTTCTTC; CDR3 protein: CASSLLATSEKQFF
J gene: TRBJ2-7; clone size: NA; D gene: NA; V gene: TRBV19; CDR3 DNA: TGTGCCAGTAGTATGGGGCCGGGGTTCCCCTACGAGCAGTACTTC; CDR3 protein: CASSMGPGFPYEQYF
J gene: TRBJ1-2; clone size: few; D gene: TRBD1; V gene: TRBV19; CDR3 DNA: TGTGCCAGTACTTCCAACTCCGGGACAGGCAATGGCTACACCTTC; CDR3 protein: CASTSNSGTGNGYTF
J gene: TRBJ2-7; clone size: NA; D gene: NA; V gene: TRBV18; CDR3 DNA: TGTGCCAGCTCACGGGGGGCGAGCTCCTACGAGCAGTACTTC; CDR3 protein: CASSRGASSYEQYF
J gene: TRBJ1-1; clone size: NA; D gene: NA; V gene: TRBV7-3; CDR3 DNA: TGTGCCACCTCAAGGTCCGGCCCCGACACTGAAGCTTTCTTT; CDR3 protein: CATSRSGPDTEAFF
J gene: TRBJ2-7; clone size: NA; D gene: NA; V gene: TRBV6-5; CDR3 DNA: TGTGCCAGCAGTTACTCCATACGGGCCTACGAGCAGTACTTC; CDR3 protein: CASSYSIRAYEQYF
J gene: TRBJ2-5; clone size: NA; D gene: NA; V gene: TRBV15; CDR3 DNA: TGTGCCACCAGCAGAGGGGTAGCAGAAGAGGGGGAGACCCAGTACTTC; CDR3 protein: CATSRGVAEEGETQYF
J gene: TRBJ1-5; clone size: NA; D gene: NA; V gene: TRBV5-8; CDR3 DNA: TGTGCCAGCAGCTGGGGGTATCAGCCCCAGCATTTT; CDR3 protein: CASSWGYQPQHF
J gene: TRBJ1-5; clone size: NA; D gene: NA; V gene: TRBV7-9; CDR3 DNA: TGTGCCAGCAGCCTAGGGGTGGATCAGCCCCAGCATTTT; CDR3 protein: CASSLGVDQPQHF
J gene: TRBJ2-3; clone size: NA; D gene: NA; V gene: TRBV5-4; CDR3 DNA: TGTGCCAGCAGCTTGGGAAAGAGCTCAATATTCACAGATACGCAGTATTTT; CDR3 protein: CASSLGKSSIFTDTQYF
J gene: TRBJ2-7; clone size: once; D gene: NA; V gene: TRBV30; CDR3 DNA: TGTGCCTGGAGTGTATCGGACGGAGCCTACGAGCAGTACTTC; CDR3 protein: CAWSVSDGAYEQYF
J gene: TRBJ2-2; clone size: NA; D gene: NA; V gene: TRBV7-7; CDR3 DNA: TGTGCCAGCAGCTTACTTCAGGGCACCGGGGAGCTGTTTTTT; CDR3 protein: CASSLLQGTGELFF